This T cell receptor beta chain was obtained from a study of OX40 agonist ivuxolimab in advanced cancers. Using immunoSEQ multiplex PCR, the repertoire was profiled, and TCRdb retains in-frame clones only, with some absent. Of 45,000 to 50,000 clones listed, more than 80% are singletons. V lost 1 base to trimming and J lost 10 bases, with 13 bases between them. CDR1 and CDR2 from the germline V gene are SEHNR and FQNEAQ (reference sequence). This CDR3 has 13 residues. The material was CD4+ or CD8+ T cells sorted from blood, obtained in a trial of the OX40 agonist ivuxolimab. V is TRBV7-9 and J is TRBJ1-2; perhaps TRBD1 as D (5 bases). The TCR comes from an adult with an advanced solid tumor such as melanoma, head and neck, liver or kidney cancer. CDR3 amino acids: CASSLGGRTPYTF. The CDR3 nucleotides are TGTGCCAGCAGCTTAGGGGGTAGGACACCCTACACCTTC.